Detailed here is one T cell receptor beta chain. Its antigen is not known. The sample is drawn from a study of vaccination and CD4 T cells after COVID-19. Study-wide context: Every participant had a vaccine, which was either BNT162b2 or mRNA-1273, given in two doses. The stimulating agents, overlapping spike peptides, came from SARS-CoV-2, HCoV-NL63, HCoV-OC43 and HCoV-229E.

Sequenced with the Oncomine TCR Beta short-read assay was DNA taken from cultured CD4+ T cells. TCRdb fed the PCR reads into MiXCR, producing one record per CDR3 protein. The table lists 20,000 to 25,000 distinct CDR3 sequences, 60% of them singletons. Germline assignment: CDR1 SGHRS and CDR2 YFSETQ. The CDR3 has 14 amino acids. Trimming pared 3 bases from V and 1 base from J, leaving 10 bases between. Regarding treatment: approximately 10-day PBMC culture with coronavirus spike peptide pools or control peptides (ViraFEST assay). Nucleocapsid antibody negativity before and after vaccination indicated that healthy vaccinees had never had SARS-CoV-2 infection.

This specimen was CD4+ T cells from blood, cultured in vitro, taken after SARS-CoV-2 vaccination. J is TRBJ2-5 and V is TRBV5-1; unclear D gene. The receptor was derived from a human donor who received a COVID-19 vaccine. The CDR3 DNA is TGCGCCAGCAGCTCAGCCGACCCCCAAGAGACCCAGTACTTC. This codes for CASSSADPQETQYF.